The next 17 T cell receptor beta chains were all read from a single sample in a study of cytomegalovirus exposure and HLA in healthy donors. Primers included in the PCR were 60 Vbeta and 13 Jbeta primers. TCRdb's table, derived via immunoSEQ multiplex PCR, lists solely in-frame clones and lacks some. The sample includes more than 110,000 clones, roughly 79% of them seen just once. Sequenced material: PBMCs. The receptors come from a man aged 18 to 30 in good health and CMV-seronegative.

V gene TRBV5-1 combines with J gene TRBJ1-2, with TRBD1 identical over 10 bases. V dropped 0 bases and J dropped 5; count of bases not matched to a gene: 4. Germline loops: CDR1 SGHRS, CDR2 YFSETQ. This CDR3 contains 15 residues. CDR3 nucleotides: TGCGCCAGCAGCTTGGCGGGACAGGGGAAATATGGCTACACCTTC. It codes for CASSLAGQGKYGYTF. The full variable domain, with the rest looked up from reference TRBV5-1 and TRBJ1-2, is KAGVTQTPRYLIKTRGQQVTLSCSPISGHRSVSWYQQTPGQGLQFLFEYFSETQRNKGNFPGRFSGRQFSNSRSEMNVSTLELGDSALYLCASSLAGQGKYGYTFGSGTRLTVV.

The V and J genes are TRBV11-2 and TRBJ2-7; 7 nucleotides align to TRBD2. The trim removed 5 bases at V and 4 bases at J, leaving 8 bases unmatched. The CDR3 has 14 residues. Germline CDR1 SGHAT, CDR2 FQNNGV. The CDR3 region has the DNA TGTGCCAGCAGCCCCGGACTTAGCGGGTACGAGCAGTACTTC. It is translated as CASSPGLSGYEQYF.

The chain links TRBV5-6 to TRBJ2-7; D may be TRBD1 (5 bases). From germline, CDR1 is SGHDT and CDR2 YYEEEE. The CDR3 contains 13 residues. Trimming removed 0 bases from V and 4 bases from J, with 8 bases in between. CDR3 sequence: CASSLGAGYEQYF. DNA of the CDR3: TGTGCCAGCAGCTTGGGGGCAGGGTACGAGCAGTACTTC. Drawing the rest from reference TRBV5-6 and TRBJ2-7, the complete variable domain is DAGVTQSPTHLIKTRGQQVTLRCSPKSGHDTVSWYQQALGQGPQFIFQYYEEEERQRGNFPDRFSGHQFPNYSSELNVNALLLGDSALYLCASSLGAGYEQYFGPGTRLTVT.

The chain uses TRBV7-8 and TRBJ2-3; D might be TRBD1 (5 bases). Germline assignment: CDR1 SGHVS and CDR2 FQNEAQ. The V end was cut by 3 bases, the J end by 0 bases, with 28 bases between. CDR3 length equals 21 residues. CDR3 region: CASSLVVTSTVRNTSTDTQYF. The CDR3 DNA reads TGTGCCAGCAGCTTGGTAGTCACCTCGACAGTTCGCAATACTAGCACAGATACGCAGTATTTT.

V usage is TRBV5-1 and J usage is TRBJ2-3, with D possibly TRBD2 on 5 matching bases. Germline V gene lookup returns CDR1 SGHRS and CDR2 YFSETQ. V lost 6 bases and J lost 1, with 9 bases in between. The CDR3 runs 13 residues. Here the CDR3 DNA reads TGCGCCAGCATCGGGGATGGCACAGATACGCAGTATTTT. Translation gives CASIGDGTDTQYF. Combining the CDR3 with reference TRBV5-1 and TRBJ2-3 gives the whole variable domain KAGVTQTPRYLIKTRGQQVTLSCSPISGHRSVSWYQQTPGQGLQFLFEYFSETQRNKGNFPGRFSGRQFSNSRSEMNVSTLELGDSALYLCASIGDGTDTQYFGPGTRLTVL.

The rearrangement joins TRBV7-9 to TRBJ1-1; D is ambiguous. The V and J ends lost 6 bases and 0 bases respectively, with 14 bases between them. The germline V gene encodes CDR1 SEHNR and CDR2 FQNEAQ (reference sequence). The CDR3 runs to 15 residues. This CDR3 reads CASSLGGLLNTEAFF. DNA of the CDR3: TGTGCCAGCAGTTTGGGCGGGCTTTTGAACACTGAAGCTTTCTTT.

This clone was observed a few times. The V call is TRBV12-5, the J call TRBJ1-1; D remains ambiguous. The V gene lost 1 base and the J gene lost 1 base, with 4 bases spanning the gap. CDR3 length equals 13 residues. Germline V CDR1 and CDR2: LGHNT, FRNRAP. DNA for the CDR3: TGTGCTAGTGGTTTGGGCAGGAACACTGAAGCTTTCTTT. It codes for CASGLGRNTEAFF.

The J gene is TRBJ2-3, the V gene TRBV19, with TRBD1 matching over 9 bases. V shed 10 bases, J shed 2 bases, and the junction held 10 bases outside the gene matches. The germline V gene encodes CDR1 LNHDA and CDR2 SQIVND (reference sequence). The CDR3 loop spans 15 amino acids. The CDR3 sequence: CATRDRGFFTDTQYF. Here the CDR3 DNA reads TGTGCCACCCGAGACAGGGGGTTCTTCACAGATACGCAGTATTTT.

This chain's CDR3 is CASSPQGQLMNTEAFF. As DNA, the CDR3 is TGTGCCAGCAGCCCCCAGGGACAACTTATGAACACTGAAGCTTTCTTT. V usage is TRBV7-2 and J usage is TRBJ1-1, with D possibly being TRBD1 (6 bases). The CDR3 is made up of 16 amino acids. The germline CDR1 and CDR2 sequences are SGHTA and FQGNSA. Between the trimmed V and J ends, which lost 5 bases and 0 bases, there was a span of 16 bases.

The chain is built from TRBV7-6 and TRBJ1-6; 9 bases align to TRBD1. Germline trimming cut 8 bases from V and 8 bases from J; bases unmatched to any gene: 4. CDR3 length: 13 residues. Germline-derived CDR1 and CDR2 are SGHVS and FNYEAQ. The CDR3, as DNA: TGTGCCAGCGGGGACAGGGATGATTCACCCCTCCACTTT. It encodes CASGDRDDSPLHF.

This clone was counted a single time. The chain has TRBV4-3 and TRBJ1-4, with 9 bases aligning to TRBD1. The trim removed 6 bases at V and 8 bases at J, leaving 7 bases unmatched. This CDR3 is 14 amino acids long. The germline V gene has CDR1 LGHNA and CDR2 YSLEER. The CDR3 DNA reads as TGCGCCAGCAGTCCGGGACAGGGATGGGAAAAACTGTTTTTT. This translates into CASSPGQGWEKLFF.

The chain uses TRBV4-2 and TRBJ2-2; TRBD2 might be the D (6 bases). Germline values: CDR1 LGHNA, CDR2 YNFKEQ. Trimming removed 0 bases from V and 0 bases from J, with 26 bases in between. The CDR3 length is 22 residues. In DNA form, the CDR3 reads TGTGCCAGCAGCCAAGATCGAAGACTAGACCCTATAACCCGGACGAACACCGGGGAGCTGTTTTTT. This encodes CASSQDRRLDPITRTNTGELFF.

A few counts support this clone. The chain links TRBV4-3 to TRBJ1-4; 9 bases map to TRBD1. The junction had 14 bases not matched to a gene; V was cut back by 4 bases and J by 8 bases. The CDR3 covers 17 residues. CDR1 LGHNA and CDR2 YSLEER come from the germline V gene. In nucleotides, the CDR3 is TGCGCCAGCAGCCTCAGAGGACCGGGACAGGGATTAGAAAAACTGTTTTTT. This sequence encodes CASSLRGPGQGLEKLFF.

The chain couples TRBV15 to TRBJ2-3; weak D call: TRBD2 (7 bases). This CDR3 is built from 15 residues. Trimming cost V 5 bases and J 0 bases, with 12 bases left between them. Germline V CDR1 and CDR2: LNHNV, YYDKDF (reference sequence). The CDR3 protein is CATSPRGASTDTQYF. DNA for the CDR3: TGTGCCACCAGCCCTCGGGGGGCTAGCACAGATACGCAGTATTTT.

The CDR3 spells CASSPGVSTDTQYF. DNA for the CDR3: TGTGCCAGCAGCCCCGGAGTTAGCACAGATACGCAGTATTTT. The rearrangement joins TRBV14 to TRBJ2-3; D unresolved. The length of the CDR3 is 14 residues. Germline-derived CDR1 and CDR2 are SGHDN and FVKESK. V gave up 4 bases and J gave up 0 bases, with 8 bases separating them.

The rearrangement uses TRBV15 and TRBJ1-5; 9 bases are shared with TRBD1. Losses at the gene ends were 5 bases for V and 1 base for J; bases not matched to a gene: 6. Germline CDR1 LNHNV, CDR2 YYDKDF (reference sequence). This CDR3 is 16 amino acids long. The CDR3 nucleotides are TGTGCCACCAGCCGACGGACAGGGGAGAGCAATCAGCCCCAGCATTTT. This gives the protein CATSRRTGESNQPQHF.

The chain combines TRBV7-2 with TRBJ2-3; possibly TRBD2 for D (7 bases). Germline CDR1 and CDR2: SGHTA and FQGNSA. The CDR3 extends over 17 amino acids. Trimming cost V 4 bases and J 1 base, with 18 bases left between them. CDR3 sequence (DNA): TGTGCCAGCAGCTCTCGGACAGCACGGGGGGGCACAGATACGCAGTATTTT. Translation gives CASSSRTARGGTDTQYF.